Listed below are T cell receptor beta chains from one sample, sequenced in a study of neoadjuvant anti-PD-1 for oral cavity cancer. Repertoires were generated with immunoSEQ multiplex PCR, while TCRdb's copy carries only in-frame clones and drops some. The sample yields over 60,000 clones, 70% to 90% seen once. The source was PBMCs, collected after nivolumab (anti-PD-1) treatment. All receptors derive from a person aged 35-79 years with oral cavity squamous cell carcinoma. Both conserved end residues are part of each CDR3. Fields, in order: J gene, D gene, clone size, CDR3 length, V gene, CDR3 DNA, CDR3 protein. The D gene is left open where the match is weak. Clone size is stated in some rows and not others, as once, few, many or a class when expanded.

j_gene: TRBJ2-5; d_gene: .; abundance: .; len: 14; v_gene: TRBV5-1; CDR3nt: TGCGCCAGCAGCTTGGAAACGGTCCAAGAGACCCAGTACTTC; CDR3aa: CASSLETVQETQYF
j_gene: TRBJ1-4; d_gene: TRBD1; abundance: .; len: 13; v_gene: TRBV6-6; CDR3nt: TGTGCCAGCCTCCGGGACAGTAATGAAAAACTGTTTTTT; CDR3aa: CASLRDSNEKLFF
j_gene: TRBJ1-2; d_gene: TRBD1; abundance: .; len: 15; v_gene: TRBV5-4; CDR3nt: TGTGCCAGCAGCTTGGCAGGGGGGAAAAACTATGGCTACACCTTC; CDR3aa: CASSLAGGKNYGYTF
j_gene: TRBJ1-2; d_gene: TRBD1; abundance: .; len: 12; v_gene: TRBV2; CDR3nt: TGTGCCACCGTGGACAGGGCGAATGGCTACACCTTC; CDR3aa: CATVDRANGYTF
j_gene: TRBJ1-3; d_gene: .; abundance: once; len: 14; v_gene: TRBV19; CDR3nt: TGTGCCAGTGTTATGGATCCTTCTGGAAACACCATATATTTT; CDR3aa: CASVMDPSGNTIYF
j_gene: TRBJ2-6; d_gene: .; abundance: .; len: 16; v_gene: TRBV6-5; CDR3nt: TGTGCCAGCAGTTCAAGGCCAGGGACTGGGGCCAACGTCCTGACTTTC; CDR3aa: CASSSRPGTGANVLTF
j_gene: TRBJ1-4; d_gene: .; abundance: .; len: 15; v_gene: TRBV5-4; CDR3nt: TGTGCCAGCAGCTTGGAAAGTGGCAGGGGCGAAAAACTGTTTTTT; CDR3aa: CASSLESGRGEKLFF
j_gene: TRBJ1-1; d_gene: .; abundance: .; len: 11; v_gene: TRBV12-5; CDR3nt: TGTGCTAGTGCCCAAACGGGCCAAGCTTTCTTT; CDR3aa: CASAQTGQAFF
j_gene: TRBJ2-5; d_gene: .; abundance: .; len: 14; v_gene: TRBV7-6; CDR3nt: TGTGCCAGCAGCTTAGCGCTGGGGTTCGAGACCCAGTACTTC; CDR3aa: CASSLALGFETQYF
j_gene: TRBJ2-2; d_gene: TRBD2; abundance: .; len: 17; v_gene: TRBV7-9; CDR3nt: TGTGCCAGCAGTTTTTGGATCGGCGGGGGTTATGGCGGGGAGCTGTTTTTT; CDR3aa: CASSFWIGGGYGGELFF
j_gene: TRBJ1-1; d_gene: TRBD1; abundance: once; len: 14; v_gene: TRBV19; CDR3nt: TGTGCCAGTCAAGGGACAGTCGGCGGCACTGAAGCTTTCTTT; CDR3aa: CASQGTVGGTEAFF
j_gene: TRBJ2-2; d_gene: .; abundance: .; len: 13; v_gene: TRBV9; CDR3nt: TGTGCCAGCAGCGGCCCGAACACCGGGGAGCTGTTTTTT; CDR3aa: CASSGPNTGELFF
j_gene: TRBJ2-2; d_gene: .; abundance: few; len: 15; v_gene: TRBV21-1; CDR3nt: TGTGCCAGCAGCACGGGGCAGGGGGCTTCCGGGGAGCTGTTTTTT; CDR3aa: CASSTGQGASGELFF
j_gene: TRBJ2-3; d_gene: .; abundance: .; len: 17; v_gene: TRBV4-1; CDR3nt: TGCGCCAGCAGCCGGGCGGGCGGCAGGGATAGGGCAGATACGCAGTATTTT; CDR3aa: CASSRAGGRDRADTQYF
j_gene: TRBJ1-2; d_gene: .; abundance: few; len: 14; v_gene: TRBV27; CDR3nt: TGTGCCAGCGCCGCACGAGGGATTTCCCGTGGCTACACCTTC; CDR3aa: CASAARGISRGYTF
j_gene: TRBJ2-5; d_gene: TRBD2; abundance: .; len: 17; v_gene: TRBV2; CDR3nt: TGTGCCAGCAGTGAGACTCTCGCGGGGGGTGTTAAAGAGACCCAGTACTTC; CDR3aa: CASSETLAGGVKETQYF
j_gene: TRBJ1-5; d_gene: .; abundance: .; len: 13; v_gene: TRBV21-1; CDR3nt: TGTGCCAGCACCAGAGCGAGGGATCAGCCCCAGCATTTT; CDR3aa: CASTRARDQPQHF
j_gene: TRBJ1-3; d_gene: .; abundance: .; len: 14; v_gene: TRBV6-5; CDR3nt: TGTGCCAGCTCACCCAAGGACTCTGGAAACACCATATATTTT; CDR3aa: CASSPKDSGNTIYF
j_gene: TRBJ2-5; d_gene: .; abundance: few; len: 12; v_gene: TRBV7-9; CDR3nt: TGTGCCACCGGAGGACGGCAAGAGACCCAGTACTTC; CDR3aa: CATGGRQETQYF
j_gene: TRBJ1-5; d_gene: .; abundance: .; len: 13; v_gene: TRBV19; CDR3nt: TGTGCCAGTGAGGACGGACCCAATCAGCCCCAGCATTTT; CDR3aa: CASEDGPNQPQHF
j_gene: TRBJ1-5; d_gene: .; abundance: .; len: 15; v_gene: TRBV19; CDR3nt: TGTGCCAGTAGTATTGCCGGAACCGGGAATCAGCCCCAGCATTTT; CDR3aa: CASSIAGTGNQPQHF
j_gene: TRBJ2-7; d_gene: TRBD1; abundance: .; len: 15; v_gene: TRBV9; CDR3nt: TGTGCCAGCAGCGCGCGGACAGGGGTCGAGTACGAGCAGTACTTC; CDR3aa: CASSARTGVEYEQYF
j_gene: TRBJ2-3; d_gene: .; abundance: .; len: 14; v_gene: TRBV7-6; CDR3nt: TGTGCCAGCAGCCCAAGGACCTTCACAGATACGCAGTATTTT; CDR3aa: CASSPRTFTDTQYF
j_gene: TRBJ2-6; d_gene: .; abundance: once; len: 13; v_gene: TRBV29-1; CDR3nt: TGCAGCGTTGGGACTAATGGGGCCAACGTCCTGACTTTC; CDR3aa: CSVGTNGANVLTF
j_gene: TRBJ1-5; d_gene: .; abundance: .; len: 14; v_gene: TRBV18; CDR3nt: TGTGCCAGCTCACCAGGGAACGGCAATCAGCCCCAGCATTTT; CDR3aa: CASSPGNGNQPQHF
j_gene: TRBJ2-7; d_gene: TRBD1; abundance: few; len: 14; v_gene: TRBV11-2; CDR3nt: TGTGCCAGCAGCACCTGGAGGACAGGTTACGAGCAGTACTTC; CDR3aa: CASSTWRTGYEQYF
j_gene: TRBJ1-5; d_gene: .; abundance: .; len: 13; v_gene: TRBV19; CDR3nt: TGTGCCAGCGAACCTGGTAGCAATCAGCCCCAGCATTTT; CDR3aa: CASEPGSNQPQHF
j_gene: TRBJ1-1; d_gene: .; abundance: .; len: 17; v_gene: TRBV7-3; CDR3nt: TGTGCCAGCAGCTTAACGGGGCAGGGCCGCGGGAACACTGAAGCTTTCTTT; CDR3aa: CASSLTGQGRGNTEAFF
j_gene: TRBJ2-3; d_gene: TRBD2; abundance: .; len: 16; v_gene: TRBV11-2; CDR3nt: TGTGCCAGCAGCTTTACCGGAGCGGGAGGGACAGATACGCAGTATTTT; CDR3aa: CASSFTGAGGTDTQYF
j_gene: TRBJ2-5; d_gene: .; abundance: .; len: 12; v_gene: TRBV19; CDR3nt: TGTGCCAGTAGTACTCTTGGGGAGGCCCAGTACTTC; CDR3aa: CASSTLGEAQYF
j_gene: TRBJ2-3; d_gene: .; abundance: .; len: 13; v_gene: TRBV5-5; CDR3nt: TGTGCCAGCAGCTTGGATTGGGGAAATACGCAGTATTTT; CDR3aa: CASSLDWGNTQYF
j_gene: TRBJ1-2; d_gene: .; abundance: .; len: 13; v_gene: TRBV10-3; CDR3nt: TGTGCCATCAGTGCGACCACAGGGAGCGGCTACACCTTC; CDR3aa: CAISATTGSGYTF
j_gene: TRBJ1-2; d_gene: TRBD1; abundance: .; len: 15; v_gene: TRBV2; CDR3nt: TGTGCCAGCAGTGGACAGGGACTGACAAACTATGGCTACACCTTC; CDR3aa: CASSGQGLTNYGYTF